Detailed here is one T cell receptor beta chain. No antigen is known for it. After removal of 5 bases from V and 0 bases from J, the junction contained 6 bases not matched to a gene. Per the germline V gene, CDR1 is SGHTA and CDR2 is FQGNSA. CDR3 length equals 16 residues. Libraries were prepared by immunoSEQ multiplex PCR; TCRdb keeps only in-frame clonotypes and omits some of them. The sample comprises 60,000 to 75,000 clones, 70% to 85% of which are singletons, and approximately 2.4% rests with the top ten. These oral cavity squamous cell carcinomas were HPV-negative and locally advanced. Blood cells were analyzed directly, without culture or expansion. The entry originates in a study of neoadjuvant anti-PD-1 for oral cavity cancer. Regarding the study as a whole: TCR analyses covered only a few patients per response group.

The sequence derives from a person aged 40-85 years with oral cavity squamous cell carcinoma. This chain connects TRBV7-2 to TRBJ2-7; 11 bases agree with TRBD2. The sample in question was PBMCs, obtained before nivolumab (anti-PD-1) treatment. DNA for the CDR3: TGTGCCAGCAGCCCTACTAGCGGGGGCTACTCCTACGAGCAGTACTTC. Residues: CASSPTSGGYSYEQYF.